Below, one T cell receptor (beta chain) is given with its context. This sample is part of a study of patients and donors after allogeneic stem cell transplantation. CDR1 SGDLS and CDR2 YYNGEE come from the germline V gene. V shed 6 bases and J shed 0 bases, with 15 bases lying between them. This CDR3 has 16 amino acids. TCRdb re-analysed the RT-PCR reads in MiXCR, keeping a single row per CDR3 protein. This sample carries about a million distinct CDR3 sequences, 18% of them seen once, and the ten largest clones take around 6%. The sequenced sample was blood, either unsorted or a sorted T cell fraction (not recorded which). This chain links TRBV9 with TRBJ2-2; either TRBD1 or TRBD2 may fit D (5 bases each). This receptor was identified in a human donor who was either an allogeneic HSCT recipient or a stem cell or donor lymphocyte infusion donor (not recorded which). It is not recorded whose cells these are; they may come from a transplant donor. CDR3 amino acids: CASTLIGTPNTGELFF. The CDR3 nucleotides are TGTGCCAGCACCTTGATAGGGACGCCGAACACCGGGGAGCTGTTTTTT.